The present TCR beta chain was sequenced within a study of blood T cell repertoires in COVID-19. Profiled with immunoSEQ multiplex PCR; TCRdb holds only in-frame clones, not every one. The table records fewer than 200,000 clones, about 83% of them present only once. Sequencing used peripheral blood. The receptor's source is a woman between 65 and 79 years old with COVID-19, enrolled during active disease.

The DNA for the CDR3 is TGTGCCAGCAGCCTAGCGGAGCATTTCGGTCAGTACTTC. It specifies CASSLAEHFGQYF. The chain couples TRBV6-2 or TRBV6-3 to TRBJ2-7; 7 bases match TRBD2. V dropped 6 bases and J dropped 10; count of bases not matched to a gene: 12. Germline CDR1 MNHEY, CDR2 SVGEGT. The CDR3 has 13 residues.